The T cell receptor (beta chain) under discussion was sequenced for a study of blood T cell repertoires in COVID-19. Per the study methods: Estimation of nucleated cell counts relied on the amplification of reference gene primers. TCRdb's table, derived via immunoSEQ multiplex PCR, lists solely in-frame clones and lacks some. The V and J calls and clone size come from that table; D and trimming were worked out from the DNA. The sample holds some 140,000 clones, under 95% seen once. The germline CDR1 and CDR2 sequences are MNHEY and SVGAGI. CDR3 length equals 14 residues. V lost 0 bases and J lost 1, with 6 bases in between.

Sequencing was done on a sample of peripheral blood. The source of this sequence is a man in his fifties or sixties with acute or convalescent COVID-19. The V gene is TRBV6-5, the J gene TRBJ1-1; D uncertain. CDR3 bases: TGTGCCAGCAGTTACTCGTTTAGGAACACTGAAGCTTTCTTT. Its translation is CASSYSFRNTEAFF.